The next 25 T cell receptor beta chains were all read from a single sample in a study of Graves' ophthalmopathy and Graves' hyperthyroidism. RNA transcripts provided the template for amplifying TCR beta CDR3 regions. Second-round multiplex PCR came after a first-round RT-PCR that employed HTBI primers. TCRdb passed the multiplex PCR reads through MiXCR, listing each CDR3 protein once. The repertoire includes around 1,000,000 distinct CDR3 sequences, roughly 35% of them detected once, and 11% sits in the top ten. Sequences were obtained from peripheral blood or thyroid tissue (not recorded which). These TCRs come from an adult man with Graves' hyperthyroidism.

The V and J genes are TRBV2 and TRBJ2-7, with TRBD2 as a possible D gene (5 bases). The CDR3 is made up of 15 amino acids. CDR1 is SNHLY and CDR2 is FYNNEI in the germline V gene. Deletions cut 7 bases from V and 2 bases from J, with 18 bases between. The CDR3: CASNRGAGETYEQYF. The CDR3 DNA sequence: TGTGCCAGCAACCGGGGTGCCGGGGAGACCTACGAGCAGTACTTC.

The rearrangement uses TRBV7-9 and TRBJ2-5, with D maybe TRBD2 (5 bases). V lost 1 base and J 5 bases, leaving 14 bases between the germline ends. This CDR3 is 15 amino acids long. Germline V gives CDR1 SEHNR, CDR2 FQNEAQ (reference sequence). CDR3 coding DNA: TGTGCCAGCAGCTTAGGTTTTGCGGGCTGGGAGACCCAGTACTTC. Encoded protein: CASSLGFAGWETQYF.

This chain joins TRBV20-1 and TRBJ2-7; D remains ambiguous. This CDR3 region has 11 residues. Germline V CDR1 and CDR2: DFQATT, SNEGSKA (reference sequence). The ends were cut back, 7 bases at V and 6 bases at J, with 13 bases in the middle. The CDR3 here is CSGLQATEQYF. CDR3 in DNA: TGCAGTGGGTTGCAGGCCACCGAGCAGTACTTC.

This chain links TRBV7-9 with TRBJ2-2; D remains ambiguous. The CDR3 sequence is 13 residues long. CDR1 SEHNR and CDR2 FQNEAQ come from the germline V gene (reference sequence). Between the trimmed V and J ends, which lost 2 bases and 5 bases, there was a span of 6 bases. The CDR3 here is CASSLPATGELFF. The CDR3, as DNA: TGTGCCAGCAGCTTACCGGCGACCGGGGAGCTGTTTTTT. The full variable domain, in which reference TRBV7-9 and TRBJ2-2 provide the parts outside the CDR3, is DTGVSQNPRHKITKRGQNVTFRCDPISEHNRLYWYRQTLGQGPEFLTYFQNEAQLEKSRLLSDRFSAERPKGSFSTLEIQRTEQGDSAMYLCASSLPATGELFFGEGSRLTVL.

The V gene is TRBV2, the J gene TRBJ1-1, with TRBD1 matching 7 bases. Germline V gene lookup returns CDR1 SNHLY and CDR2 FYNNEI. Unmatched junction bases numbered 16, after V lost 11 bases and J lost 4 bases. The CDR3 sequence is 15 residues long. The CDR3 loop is CAGNRGDGSGTEAFF. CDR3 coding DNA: TGTGCCGGCAACAGGGGCGACGGCAGCGGCACTGAAGCTTTCTTT. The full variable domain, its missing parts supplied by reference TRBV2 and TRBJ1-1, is EPEVTQTPSHQVTQMGQEVILRCVPISNHLYFYWYRQILGQKVEFLVSFYNNEISEKSEIFDDQFSVERPDGSNFTLKIRSTKLEDSAMYFCAGNRGDGSGTEAFFGQGTRLTVV.

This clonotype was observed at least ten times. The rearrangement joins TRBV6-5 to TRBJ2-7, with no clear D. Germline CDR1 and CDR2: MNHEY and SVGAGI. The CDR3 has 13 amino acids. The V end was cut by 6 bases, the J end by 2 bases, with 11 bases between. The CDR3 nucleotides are TGTGCCAGCAGCTTTACTCCGACCTACGAGCAGTACTTC. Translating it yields CASSFTPTYEQYF.

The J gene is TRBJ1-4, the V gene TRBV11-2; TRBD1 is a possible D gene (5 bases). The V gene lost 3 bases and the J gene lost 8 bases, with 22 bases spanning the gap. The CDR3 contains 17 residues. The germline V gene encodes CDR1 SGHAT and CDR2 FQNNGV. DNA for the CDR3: TGTGCCAGCAGCTTCGTCCACACCGGGGGTGGTAAGGAAAAACTGTTTTTT. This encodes CASSFVHTGGGKEKLFF.

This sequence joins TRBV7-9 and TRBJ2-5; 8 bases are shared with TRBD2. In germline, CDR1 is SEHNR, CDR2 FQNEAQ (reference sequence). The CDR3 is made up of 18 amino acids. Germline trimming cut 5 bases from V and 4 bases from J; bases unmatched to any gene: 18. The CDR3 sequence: CASSPLCRRGGRRETQYF. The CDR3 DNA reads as TGTGCCAGCAGCCCCCTGTGTAGACGGGGGGGCAGGCGAGAGACCCAGTACTTC.

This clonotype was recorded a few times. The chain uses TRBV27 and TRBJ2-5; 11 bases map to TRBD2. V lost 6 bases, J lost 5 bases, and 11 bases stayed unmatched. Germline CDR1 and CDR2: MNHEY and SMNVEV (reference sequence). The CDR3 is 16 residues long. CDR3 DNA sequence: TGTGCCAGCAGCCCGCTCCTTAGCGGGGGGGATGAGACCCAGTACTTC. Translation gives CASSPLLSGGDETQYF.

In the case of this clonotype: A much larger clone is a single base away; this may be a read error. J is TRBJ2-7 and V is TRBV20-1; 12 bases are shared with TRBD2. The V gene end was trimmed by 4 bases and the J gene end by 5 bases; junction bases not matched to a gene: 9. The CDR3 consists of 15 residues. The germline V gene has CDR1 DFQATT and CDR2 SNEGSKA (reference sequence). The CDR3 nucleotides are TGCAGTGCTAACACGACTAGCGGGAGACGCGACGAGCAGTACTTC. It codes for CSANTTSGRRDEQYF.

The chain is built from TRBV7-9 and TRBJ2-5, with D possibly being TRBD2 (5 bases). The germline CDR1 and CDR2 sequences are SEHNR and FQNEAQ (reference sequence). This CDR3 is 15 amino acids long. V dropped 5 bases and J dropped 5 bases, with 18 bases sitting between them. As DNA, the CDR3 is TGTGCCAGCAGCCAGAATCGGGGTAGTGGGGAGACCCAGTACTTC. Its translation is CASSQNRGSGETQYF. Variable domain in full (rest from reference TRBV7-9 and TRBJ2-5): DTGVSQNPRHKITKRGQNVTFRCDPISEHNRLYWYRQTLGQGPEFLTYFQNEAQLEKSRLLSDRFSAERPKGSFSTLEIQRTEQGDSAMYLCASSQNRGSGETQYFGPGTRLLVL.

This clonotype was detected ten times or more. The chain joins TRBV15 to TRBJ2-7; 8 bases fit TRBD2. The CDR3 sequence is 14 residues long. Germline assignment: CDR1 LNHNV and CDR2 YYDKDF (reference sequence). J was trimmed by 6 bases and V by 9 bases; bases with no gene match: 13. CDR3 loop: CATRGAGDSPEQYF. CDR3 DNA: TGTGCCACTCGCGGAGCGGGAGATTCCCCCGAGCAGTACTTC.

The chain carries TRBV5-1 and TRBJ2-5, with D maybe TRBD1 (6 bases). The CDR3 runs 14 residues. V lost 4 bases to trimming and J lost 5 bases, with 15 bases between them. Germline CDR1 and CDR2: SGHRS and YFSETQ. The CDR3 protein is CASSRQEFGETQYF. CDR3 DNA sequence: TGCGCCAGCAGCAGACAGGAGTTTGGGGAGACCCAGTACTTC. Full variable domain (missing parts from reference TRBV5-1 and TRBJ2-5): KAGVTQTPRYLIKTRGQQVTLSCSPISGHRSVSWYQQTPGQGLQFLFEYFSETQRNKGNFPGRFSGRQFSNSRSEMNVSTLELGDSALYLCASSRQEFGETQYFGPGTRLLVL.

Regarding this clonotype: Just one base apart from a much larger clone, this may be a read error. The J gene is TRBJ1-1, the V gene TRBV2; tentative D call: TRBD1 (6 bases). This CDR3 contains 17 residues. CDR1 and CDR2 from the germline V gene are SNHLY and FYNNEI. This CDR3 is CASSEGGGWGRRTETFF. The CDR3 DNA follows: TGTGCCAGCAGTGAAGGGGGTGGATGGGGGCGGAGGACTGAAACTTTCTTT.

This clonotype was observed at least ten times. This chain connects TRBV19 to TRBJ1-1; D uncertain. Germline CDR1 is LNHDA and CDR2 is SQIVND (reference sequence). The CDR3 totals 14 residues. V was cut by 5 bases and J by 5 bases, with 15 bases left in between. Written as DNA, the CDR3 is TGTGCCAGTAGTCCCTCGGGAAGTGGGACTGAAGCTTTCTTT. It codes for CASSPSGSGTEAFF.

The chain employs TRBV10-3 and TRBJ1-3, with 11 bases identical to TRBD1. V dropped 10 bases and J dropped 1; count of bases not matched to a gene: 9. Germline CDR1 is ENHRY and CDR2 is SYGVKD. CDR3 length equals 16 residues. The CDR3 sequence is CATGARDRGSGNTIYF. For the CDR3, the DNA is TGTGCCACGGGGGCCCGGGACAGGGGGTCTGGAAACACCATATATTTT.

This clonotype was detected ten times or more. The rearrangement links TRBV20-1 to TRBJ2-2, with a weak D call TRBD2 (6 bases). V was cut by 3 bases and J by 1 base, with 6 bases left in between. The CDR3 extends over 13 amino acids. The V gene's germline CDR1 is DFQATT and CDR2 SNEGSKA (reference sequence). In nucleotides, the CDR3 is TGCAGTGCTAGCGGGAGGAACACCGGGGAGCTGTTTTTT. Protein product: CSASGRNTGELFF.

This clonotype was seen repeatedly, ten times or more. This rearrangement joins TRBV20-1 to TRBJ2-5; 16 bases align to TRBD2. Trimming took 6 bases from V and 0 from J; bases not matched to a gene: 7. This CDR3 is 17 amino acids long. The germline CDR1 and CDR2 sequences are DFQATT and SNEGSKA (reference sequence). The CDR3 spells CSAAGGLAGGNQETQYF. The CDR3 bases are TGCAGTGCGGCGGGGGGACTAGCGGGAGGGAACCAAGAGACCCAGTACTTC.

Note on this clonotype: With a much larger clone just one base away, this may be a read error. Here the CDR3 DNA reads TGTGCCACCAGTGAAGGAGACAGCTATGGCTACACCTTC. Its protein is CATSEGDSYGYTF. The chain recombines TRBV24-1 with TRBJ1-2, with a weak D call TRBD1 (5 bases). The CDR3 contains 13 residues. Trimming cost V 4 bases and J 4 bases, with 9 bases left between them. The germline CDR1 and CDR2 sequences are KGHDR and SFDVKD.

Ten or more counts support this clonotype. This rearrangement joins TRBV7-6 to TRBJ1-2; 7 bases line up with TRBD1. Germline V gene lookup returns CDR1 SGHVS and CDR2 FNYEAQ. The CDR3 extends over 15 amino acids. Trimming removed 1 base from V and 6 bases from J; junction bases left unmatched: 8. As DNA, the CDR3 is TGTGCCAGCAGCTTAGGACGAGGGGGCGTAGATGGCTACACCTTC. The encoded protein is CASSLGRGGVDGYTF.

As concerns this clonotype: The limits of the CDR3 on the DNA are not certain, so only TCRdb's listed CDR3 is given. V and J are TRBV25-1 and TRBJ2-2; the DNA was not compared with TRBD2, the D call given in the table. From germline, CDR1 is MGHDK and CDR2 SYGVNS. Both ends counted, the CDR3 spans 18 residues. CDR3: CASSEFPGLTITPGSCFF.

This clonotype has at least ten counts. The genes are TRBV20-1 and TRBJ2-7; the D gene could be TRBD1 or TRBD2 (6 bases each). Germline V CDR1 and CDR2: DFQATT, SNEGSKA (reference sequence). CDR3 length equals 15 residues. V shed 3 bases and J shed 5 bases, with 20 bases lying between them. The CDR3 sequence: CSASPQRGVSDEQYF. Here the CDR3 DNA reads TGCAGTGCTAGCCCTCAAAGGGGGGTTAGCGACGAGCAGTACTTC.

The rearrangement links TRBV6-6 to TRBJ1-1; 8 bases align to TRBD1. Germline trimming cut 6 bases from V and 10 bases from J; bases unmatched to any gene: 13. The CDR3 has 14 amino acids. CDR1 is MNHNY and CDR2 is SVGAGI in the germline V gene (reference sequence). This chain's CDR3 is CASRPGRDRYIAFF. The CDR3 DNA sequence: TGTGCCAGCAGGCCTGGTCGGGACAGGTATATAGCTTTCTTT.

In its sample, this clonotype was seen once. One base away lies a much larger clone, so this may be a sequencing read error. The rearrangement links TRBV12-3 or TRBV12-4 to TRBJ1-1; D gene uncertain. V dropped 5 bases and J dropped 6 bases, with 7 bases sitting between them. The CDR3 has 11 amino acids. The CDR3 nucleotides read TGTGCCAGCAGTCGGTTCGCTGAAGCTTTCTTT. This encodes CASSRFAEAFF.

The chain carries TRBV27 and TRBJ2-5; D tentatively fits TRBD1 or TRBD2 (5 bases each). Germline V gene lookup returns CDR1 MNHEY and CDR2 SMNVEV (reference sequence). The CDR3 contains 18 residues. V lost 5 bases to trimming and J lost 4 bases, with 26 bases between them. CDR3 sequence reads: CASSPGNPTAIGGETQYF. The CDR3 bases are TGTGCCAGCAGTCCAGGTAACCCGACGGCCATTGGGGGAGAGACCCAGTACTTC.